This TCR beta chain was sequenced during a study of CD8+ T cells in alopecia areata. The treatment was: oral pan-JAK inhibitor, 5-10 mg twice daily. Lesional scalp tissue (obtained by punch biopsy) and peripheral blood were collected from alopecia areata patients. It was cDNA, reverse transcribed from extracted RNA, that served as the sequencing template. Using immunoSEQ multiplex PCR, the repertoire was profiled, and TCRdb retains in-frame clones only, with some absent. The sample lists fewer than 350,000 clones; more than 45% were seen once. V was pared by 4 bases and J by 6 bases, with 12 bases between. This CDR3 is built from 13 residues. Germline V lookup: CDR1 SGHAT, CDR2 FQNNGV.

This receptor was identified in a human donor with alopecia areata. Here the sequenced sample was CD4+ T cells sorted from blood, taken at week 24, from a patient treated with tofacitinib. The chain is built from TRBV11-2 and TRBJ1-2; D remains ambiguous. Here the CDR3 DNA reads TGTGCCAGCAGCTCCTTGGGAAGGAATGGCTACACCTTC. Translation gives CASSSLGRNGYTF.